This TCR beta chain was documented in a study of blood T cell repertoires in COVID-19. Participant-given clinical history determined each cohort assignment. This table comes from immunoSEQ multiplex PCR, and its TCRdb copy is limited to in-frame clones, with some not included. The table shows 230,000 or so clones, with about 88% occurring only once. V lost 6 bases and J lost 0; bases outside the gene matches: 6. The germline gives CDR1 KGHSH, CDR2 LQKENI. The length of the CDR3 is 16 residues. The source material was PBMCs or T cells enriched from blood (not recorded which). The chain carries TRBV18 and TRBJ1-5; 9 bases map to TRBD1. This TCR was recovered from a woman aged 25 to 45 who had recovered from COVID-19. The DNA for the CDR3 is TGTGCCAGCTCCCCGGGGACAGGGAATAGCAATCAGCCCCAGCATTTT. As protein: CASSPGTGNSNQPQHF.